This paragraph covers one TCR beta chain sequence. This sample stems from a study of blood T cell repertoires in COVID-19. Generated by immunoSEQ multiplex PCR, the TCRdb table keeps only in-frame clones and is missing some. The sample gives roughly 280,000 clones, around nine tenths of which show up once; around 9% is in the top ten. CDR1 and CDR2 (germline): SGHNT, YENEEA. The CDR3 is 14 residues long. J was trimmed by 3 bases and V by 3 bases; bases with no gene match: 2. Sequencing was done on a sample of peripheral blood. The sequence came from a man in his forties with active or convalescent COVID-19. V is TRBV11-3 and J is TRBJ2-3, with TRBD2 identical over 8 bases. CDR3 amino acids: CASSFSGGTDTQYF. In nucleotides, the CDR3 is TGTGCCAGCAGCTTCTCGGGGGGGACAGATACGCAGTATTTT.